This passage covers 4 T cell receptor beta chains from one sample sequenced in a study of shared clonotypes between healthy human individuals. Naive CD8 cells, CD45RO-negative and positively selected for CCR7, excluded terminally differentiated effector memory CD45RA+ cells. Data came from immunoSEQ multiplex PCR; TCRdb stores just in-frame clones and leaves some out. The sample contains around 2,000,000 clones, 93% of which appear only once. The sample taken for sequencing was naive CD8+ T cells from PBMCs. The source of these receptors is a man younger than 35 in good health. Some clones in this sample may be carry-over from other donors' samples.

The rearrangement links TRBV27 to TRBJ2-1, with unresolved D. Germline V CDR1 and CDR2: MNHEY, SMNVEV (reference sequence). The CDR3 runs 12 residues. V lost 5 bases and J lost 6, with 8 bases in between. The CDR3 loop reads CASSHPSNEQFF. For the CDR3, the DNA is TGTGCCAGCAGTCACCCCAGCAATGAGCAGTTCTTC.

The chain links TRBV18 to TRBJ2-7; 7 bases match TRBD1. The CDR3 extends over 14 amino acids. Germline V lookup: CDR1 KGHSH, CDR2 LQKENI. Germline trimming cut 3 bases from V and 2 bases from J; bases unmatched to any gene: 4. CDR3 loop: CASSPPDRAYEQYF. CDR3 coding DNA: TGTGCCAGCTCACCCCCAGACAGGGCCTACGAGCAGTACTTC. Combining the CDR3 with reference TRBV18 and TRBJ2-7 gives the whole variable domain NAGVMQNPRHLVRRRGQEARLRCSPMKGHSHVYWYRQLPEEGLKFMVYLQKENIIDESGMPKERFSAEFPKEGPSILRIQQVVRGDSAAYFCASSPPDRAYEQYFGPGTRLTVT.

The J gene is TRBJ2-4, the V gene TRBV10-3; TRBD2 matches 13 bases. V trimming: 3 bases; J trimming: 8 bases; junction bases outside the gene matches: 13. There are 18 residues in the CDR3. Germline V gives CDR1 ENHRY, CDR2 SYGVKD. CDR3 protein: CAISDTDGLAGDSDIQYF. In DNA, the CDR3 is TGTGCCATCAGTGACACTGACGGACTAGCGGGAGACTCGGACATTCAGTACTTC.

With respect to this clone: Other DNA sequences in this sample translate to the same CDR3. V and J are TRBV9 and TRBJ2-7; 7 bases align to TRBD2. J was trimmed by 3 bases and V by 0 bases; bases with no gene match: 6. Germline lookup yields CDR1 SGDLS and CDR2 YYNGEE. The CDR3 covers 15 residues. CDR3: CASSVGGGEGYEQYF. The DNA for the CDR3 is TGTGCCAGCAGCGTAGGTGGAGGGGAGGGCTACGAGCAGTACTTC.